Each of the 5 T cell receptor beta chains below was sequenced from the same sample in a study of T cell clonality in common variable immunodeficiency. Using immunoSEQ multiplex PCR, the repertoire was profiled, and TCRdb retains in-frame clones only, with some absent. This sample shows about 47,000 clones and no singletons; 5% to 6.5% rests with the ten largest. The sequencing input was peripheral blood mononuclear cells. The source of these receptors is a person between 18 and 75 years old in good health.

This clone was seen at least ten times. The CDR3 end lies 3 residues beyond the end of the read and is filled in from the germline J gene. The gene calls are TRBV6-2 or TRBV6-3 and TRBJ2-3; TRBD1 matches 8 bases. CDR1 MNHEY and CDR2 SVGEGT come from the germline V gene. V lost 4 bases to trimming and J lost 3 bases; unmatched junction nucleotides: 6. CDR3 length: 15 amino acids. The CDR3 DNA, read in part, is TGTGCCAGCAGTTTCAGGGACAGGCCGACAGATACG. Translated: CASSFRDRPTDT. In full, the CDR3 reads CASSFRDRPTDTQYF.

At least ten counts were recorded for this clone. The CDR3 end is not reached by the read, which stops 3 residues before it; the germline J gene fills it in. This rearrangement joins TRBV2 to TRBJ2-3; possible D gene TRBD1, 6 bases. CDR3 length: 16 amino acids. The V end lost 6 bases, the J end lost 0 bases, and 16 bases lay between the germline ends. The germline CDR1 and CDR2 sequences are SNHLY and FYNNEI. The CDR3 bases that were read are TGTGCCAGCAGAAGGACAGCCTCCCCTAGCACAGATACG. This gives the protein CASRRTASPSTDT. In full, the CDR3 reads CASRRTASPSTDTQYF.

This clone was counted many times. The CDR3 extends 3 residues past the end of the read, so its final part is completed from the germline J gene. The genes are TRBV14 and TRBJ2-3; D may be TRBD2 (6 bases). Per germline, CDR1 SGHDN and CDR2 FVKESK. The CDR3 totals 15 residues. V was trimmed by 5 bases and J by 4 bases, leaving 16 bases between them. The CDR3 DNA, read in part, is TGTGCCAGCAGCGCGGCAGGGAGGAGGGCAGATACG. Amino acids: CASSAAGRRADT. The entire CDR3 sequence reads CASSAAGRRADTQYF.

As for this clone: The read is 3 residues too short to cover the CDR3 end, so that end is filled in from the germline J gene. The V call is TRBV7-8, the J call TRBJ2-3; 7 bases agree with TRBD1. Germline CDR1 reads SGHVS; CDR2 reads FQNEAQ. The CDR3 is 15 amino acids. The CDR3 DNA, read in part, is TGTGCCAGCAGCCACAGGGGCCCCGTGGGAGAGACG. This gives the protein CASSHRGPVGET. The whole CDR3 region reads CASSHRGPVGETQYF. Filled out from reference TRBV7-8 and TRBJ2-3, the complete variable domain reads GAGVSQSPRYKVAKRGQDVALRCDPISGHVSLFWYQQALGQGPEFLTYFQNEAQLDKSGLPSDRFFAERPEGSVSTLKIQRTQQEDSAVYLCASSHRGPVGETQYFGPGTRLTVL.

This clone was observed many times. The read comes to an end 3 residues before the CDR3 does, leaving the germline J gene to fill in the end. This CDR3 is also generated by other DNA sequences in the sample. J is TRBJ1-3 and V is TRBV30; D might be TRBD1 (5 bases). The V and J ends lost 4 bases and 2 bases respectively, with 9 bases between them. The germline V gene has CDR1 GTSNPN and CDR2 SVGIG (reference sequence). CDR3 length: 13 residues. The CDR3 protein is CAWNAGTGNTIYF. The sequenced CDR3 bases are TGTGCCTGGAATGCAGGGACTGGAAACACC.